This T cell receptor beta chain was profiled in a study of identifying expanded T cells in peripheral blood. The study, taken as a whole, reports: About 1.2 clones differed between technical replicates, versus 16.4 and 19 over time. Roughly two-week clone count variance significantly increased as total template count grew.

To note about this clone: Its antigen is undetermined.

Collection occurred without any documented infections or immune events in donors. Germline assignment: CDR1 MNHNS and CDR2 SASEGT. V trimming: 4 bases; J trimming: 0 bases; junction bases outside the gene matches: 4. This CDR3 has 15 residues. The method was immunoSEQ multiplex PCR; TCRdb's version includes in-frame clones alone and lacks a portion of them. There are about 52,000 clones in the sample; 82% occur only once, and approximately 15% lies in the top ten. This chain connects TRBV6-1 to TRBJ1-1, with 8 bases fitting TRBD1. Sequencing input: blood. This sequence was found in a person between 18 and 75 years old in good health. In nucleotides, the CDR3 is TGTGCCAGCAGTGGGCGGGACAGGTTGAACACTGAAGCTTTCTTT. It codes for CASSGRDRLNTEAFF.